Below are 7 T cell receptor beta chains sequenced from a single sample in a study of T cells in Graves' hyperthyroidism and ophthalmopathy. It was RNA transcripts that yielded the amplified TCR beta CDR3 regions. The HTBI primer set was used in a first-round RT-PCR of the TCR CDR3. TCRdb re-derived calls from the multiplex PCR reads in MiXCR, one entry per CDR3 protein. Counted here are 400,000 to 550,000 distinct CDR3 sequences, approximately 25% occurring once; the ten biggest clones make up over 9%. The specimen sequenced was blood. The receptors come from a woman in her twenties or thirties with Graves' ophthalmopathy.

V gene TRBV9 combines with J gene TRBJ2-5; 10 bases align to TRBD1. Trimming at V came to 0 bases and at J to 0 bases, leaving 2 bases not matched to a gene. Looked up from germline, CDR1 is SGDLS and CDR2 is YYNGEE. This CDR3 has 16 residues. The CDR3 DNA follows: TGTGCCAGCAGCGTAGGGGGACAGGGGAACCAAGAGACCCAGTACTTC. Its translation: CASSVGGQGNQETQYF.

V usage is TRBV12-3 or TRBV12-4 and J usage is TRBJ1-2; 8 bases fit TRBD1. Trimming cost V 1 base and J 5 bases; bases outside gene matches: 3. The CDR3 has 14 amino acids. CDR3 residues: CASSLGTGWYGYTF. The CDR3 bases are TGTGCCAGCAGTTTAGGGACAGGGTGGTATGGCTACACCTTC.

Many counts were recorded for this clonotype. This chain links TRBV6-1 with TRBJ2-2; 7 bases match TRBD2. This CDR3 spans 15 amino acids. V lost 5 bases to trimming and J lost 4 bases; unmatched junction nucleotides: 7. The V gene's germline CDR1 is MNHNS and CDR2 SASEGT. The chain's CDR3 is CASSRRDYLTGELFF. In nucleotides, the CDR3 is TGTGCCAGCAGTCGGAGGGACTATCTCACCGGGGAGCTGTTTTTT.

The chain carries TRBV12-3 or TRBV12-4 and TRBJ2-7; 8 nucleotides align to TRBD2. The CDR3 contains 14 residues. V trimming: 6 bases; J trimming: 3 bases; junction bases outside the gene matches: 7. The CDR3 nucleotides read TGTGCCAGCAGCCGAGAGCGGGGGAACTACGAGCAGTACTTC. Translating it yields CASSRERGNYEQYF.

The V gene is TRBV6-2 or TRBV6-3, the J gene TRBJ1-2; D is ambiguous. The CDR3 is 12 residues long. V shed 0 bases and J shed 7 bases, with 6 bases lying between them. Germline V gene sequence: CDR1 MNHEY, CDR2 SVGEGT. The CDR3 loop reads CASSYSNRGYTF. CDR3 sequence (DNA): TGTGCCAGCAGTTACTCAAACCGTGGCTACACCTTC.

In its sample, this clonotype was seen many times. For the CDR3, the DNA is TGTGCCAGCAGTGCACAAACTCAAAATCAGCCCCAGCATTTT. It specifies CASSAQTQNQPQHF. V is TRBV2 and J is TRBJ1-5; D gene ambiguous. CDR1 and CDR2 from the germline V gene are SNHLY and FYNNEI. V shed 4 bases and J shed 4 bases, with 11 bases lying between them. CDR3 length: 14 residues.

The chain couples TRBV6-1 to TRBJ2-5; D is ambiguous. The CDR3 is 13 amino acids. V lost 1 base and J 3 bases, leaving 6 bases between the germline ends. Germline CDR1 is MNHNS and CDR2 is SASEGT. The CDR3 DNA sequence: TGTGCCAGCAGTGAAGTGGCCAAAGAGACCCAGTACTTC. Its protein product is CASSEVAKETQYF.